Listed here is a single T cell receptor (beta chain). Its antigen is as yet unknown. The data were taken from a study of cytomegalovirus exposure and HLA in healthy donors. The PCR was carried out with 60 Vbeta primers and 13 Jbeta primers. Produced via immunoSEQ multiplex PCR; TCRdb's table is partial and in-frame only. The table includes roughly 290,000 clones, 80% detected once. The study's findings and limits: There were about 160 TCR beta chains listed as cytomegalovirus-associated. Being productive about 87% or about 30% of the time was typical of most TCR beta V segments in an earlier analysis. Sequences of the TCR beta chain were said to predict the HLA-A and HLA-B alleles of most subjects accurately.

Source material: PBMCs. The sequence came from a girl aged 2-9 years in good health and CMV-seronegative.

The DNA for the CDR3 is TGTGCCAGCAGCTTGGCGAGCTATGGCTACACCTTC. Translated, it gives CASSLASYGYTF. J is TRBJ1-2 and V is TRBV5-6; D ambiguous. The germline CDR1 and CDR2 sequences are SGHDT and YYEEEE. This CDR3 has 12 residues. The germline V and J ends were trimmed by 0 bases and 4 bases, with 4 bases remaining between them.